Sequencing of this TCR beta chain was carried out in a study of T-cell memory formation after mild COVID-19. The CDR3 spans 15 residues. Unmatched junction bases numbered 8, after V lost 5 bases and J lost 5 bases. The germline CDR1 and CDR2 sequences are SGHTA and FQGTGA. A few counts support this clonotype. The antigen remains undetermined. Via MiXCR, TCRdb re-called the 5' RACE reads, giving one row per CDR3 protein. The table has 470,000 or so distinct CDR3 sequences, 18% seen once. Whole-study findings and limits: Later expanders leaned CD4+, whereas day 15 to 85 contracting clones were balanced CD4/CD8.

V is TRBV7-3 and J is TRBJ2-1, with TRBD1 identical over 8 bases. The source material was PBMCs or a T cell subset sorted from them (not recorded which). This TCR derives from an adult woman who had mild COVID-19 (a few samples of this study predate the infection). Cell type and time point are not known. CDR3 loop: CASSPTGVIDNEQFF. The CDR3 DNA follows: TGTGCCAGCAGCCCGACAGGGGTGATAGACAATGAGCAGTTCTTC.